The 18 T cell receptor beta chains below come from one sample, sequenced in a study of blood T cell repertoires in COVID-19. TCRdb's copy holds only in-frame clones and misses some; the assay was immunoSEQ multiplex PCR. The top ten hold 7.5% to 10% of the sample, which has 150,000 to 200,000 clones, roughly 84% seen once. Sequencing was done on a sample of peripheral blood. The receptors derive from a woman of 80 years or more with acute or convalescent COVID-19.

This clone was detected only once. V gene TRBV28 combines with J gene TRBJ1-4, with D possibly matching TRBD1 (6 bases). Trimming removed 5 bases at V and 8 bases at J, with 18 bases between. The CDR3 consists of 15 residues. From germline, CDR1 is MDHEN and CDR2 SYDVKM. The CDR3 sequence is CASSAVQGVWEKLFF. Here the CDR3 DNA reads TGTGCCAGCAGTGCCGTACAGGGCGTTTGGGAAAAACTGTTTTTT.

J is TRBJ1-6 and V is TRBV3-1 (or the pseudogene TRBV3-2), with D possibly matching TRBD1 (6 bases). From germline, CDR1 is LGHDT and CDR2 YNNKEL (reference sequence). V lost 1 base to trimming and J lost 8 bases, with 12 bases between them. The CDR3 consists of 15 residues. In DNA form, the CDR3 reads TGTGCCAGCAGCCAAGCGGGGGGCTTTGATTCACCCCTCCACTTT. This codes for CASSQAGGFDSPLHF.

The chain combines TRBV11-2 with TRBJ1-2; D call uncertain. CDR3 length: 15 residues. The V end was cut by 7 bases, the J end by 4 bases, with 19 bases between. Germline CDR1 and CDR2: SGHAT and FQNNGV. The CDR3 DNA is TGTGCCAGCATGGGGTACGGAGGTGGGCCCTATGGCTACACCTTC. Protein sequence: CASMGYGGGPYGYTF.

The chain carries TRBV14 and TRBJ1-6, with D perhaps TRBD1 (5 bases). CDR1 SGHDN and CDR2 FVKESK come from the germline V gene. This CDR3 has 16 amino acids. V was pared by 0 bases and J by 5 bases, with 11 bases between. The chain's CDR3 is CASSQDRVENNSPLHF. The DNA of the CDR3 is TGTGCCAGCAGCCAAGACAGGGTGGAGAATAATTCACCCCTCCACTTT.

The chain uses TRBV11-2 and TRBJ1-2; D is unclear. V gave up 5 bases and J gave up 8 bases, with 18 bases separating them. The germline V gene encodes CDR1 SGHAT and CDR2 FQNNGV. There are 14 residues in the CDR3. The CDR3 DNA follows: TGTGCCAGCAGCATAACCCGGGGAGCATGGGGCTACACCTTC. This translates into CASSITRGAWGYTF.

This rearrangement joins TRBV9 to TRBJ2-1, with TRBD1 matching 7 bases. There are 14 residues in the CDR3. Germline CDR1 and CDR2: SGDLS and YYNGEE. Trimming at V came to 4 bases and at J to 9 bases, leaving 10 bases not matched to a gene. The CDR3 DNA reads TGTGCCAGCAGCCCCGATGGTTGGACAGGTGAGCAGTTCTTC. Protein sequence: CASSPDGWTGEQFF.

The V call is TRBV6-2 or TRBV6-3, the J call TRBJ1-5; no reliable D call. In germline, CDR1 is MNHEY, CDR2 SVGEGT. Trimming removed 0 bases at V and 2 bases at J, with 14 bases between. The CDR3 is 17 residues long. The CDR3 sequence is CASSYSAGLRGNQPQHF. The CDR3 region has the DNA TGTGCCAGCAGTTACTCAGCAGGTCTGAGGGGCAATCAGCCCCAGCATTTT.

This clone appeared a single time. The chain links TRBV6-5 to TRBJ2-3; D remains unclear. The V and J ends lost 8 bases and 2 bases respectively, with 11 bases between them. In germline, CDR1 is MNHEY, CDR2 SVGAGI. The CDR3 has 13 amino acids. CDR3 nucleotides: TGTGCCAGCCGAAACAGAGTCACAGATACGCAGTATTTT. It encodes CASRNRVTDTQYF.

The chain couples TRBV11-3 to TRBJ2-3; D is unresolved. This CDR3 contains 14 residues. From germline, CDR1 is SGHNT and CDR2 YENEEA. Trimming left V 3 bases short and J 0 bases short, with 7 bases between. DNA of the CDR3: TGTGCCAGCAGCTTCGGGTTTAGCACAGATACGCAGTATTTT. The encoded protein is CASSFGFSTDTQYF.

The chain links TRBV27 to TRBJ2-2; D is perhaps TRBD1 (6 bases). This CDR3 contains 16 residues. Germline V gene lookup returns CDR1 MNHEY and CDR2 SMNVEV (reference sequence). Trimming removed 0 bases from V and 4 bases from J, with 12 bases in between. The CDR3 region is CASSLSGTRGTGELFF. In DNA, the CDR3 is TGTGCCAGCAGTTTATCCGGGACAAGGGGCACCGGGGAGCTGTTTTTT.

The chain couples TRBV27 to TRBJ1-2; 7 bases match TRBD1. V dropped 3 bases and J dropped 2; count of bases not matched to a gene: 6. The CDR3 loop spans 15 amino acids. Germline lookup yields CDR1 MNHEY and CDR2 SMNVEV (reference sequence). The CDR3 loop reads CASSLQQGWNYGYTF. The DNA for the CDR3 is TGTGCCAGCAGTTTGCAACAGGGGTGGAACTATGGCTACACCTTC.

V usage is TRBV5-1 and J usage is TRBJ2-1, with TRBD2 identical over 11 bases. Losses at the gene ends were 4 bases for V and 6 bases for J; bases not matched to a gene: 9. Per germline, CDR1 SGHRS and CDR2 YFSETQ. The CDR3 contains 16 residues. The CDR3 protein is CASSLVGLADLNEQFF. The DNA of the CDR3 is TGCGCCAGCAGCCTTGTGGGACTAGCGGACCTCAATGAGCAGTTCTTC.

This chain links TRBV10-1 with TRBJ1-1, with 7 bases that match TRBD1. The CDR3 extends over 14 amino acids. With 2 bases clipped from V and 4 bases from J, the junction kept 4 bases outside the gene matches. The germline CDR1 and CDR2 sequences are WNHNN and SYGVQD (reference sequence). The CDR3 region has the DNA TGCGCCAGCAGTGAGACAGGGGAGACCACTGAAGCTTTCTTT. Translation: CASSETGETTEAFF.

The genes are TRBV27 and TRBJ1-2, with D tentatively TRBD1 (5 bases). The CDR3 is made up of 13 amino acids. From germline, CDR1 is MNHEY and CDR2 SMNVEV (reference sequence). Trimming removed 6 bases from V and 6 bases from J, with 14 bases in between. CDR3 in amino acids: CASSPNLRDGYTF. The CDR3 DNA follows: TGTGCCAGCAGCCCAAACCTCAGGGATGGCTACACCTTC.

The chain recombines TRBV5-1 with TRBJ2-1, with unresolved D. This CDR3 has 11 residues. V lost 2 bases, J lost 5 bases, and 2 bases lay in between. Germline loops: CDR1 SGHRS, CDR2 YFSETQ. CDR3 protein: CASSFNNEQFF. The CDR3 DNA is TGCGCCAGCAGCTTTAACAATGAGCAGTTCTTC.

The chain recombines TRBV7-3 with TRBJ2-5; TRBD2 matches 11 bases. V shed 4 bases, J shed 4 bases, and the junction held 20 bases outside the gene matches. The CDR3 consists of 20 residues. Germline values: CDR1 SGHTA, CDR2 FQGTGA. The CDR3 nucleotides are TGTGCCAGCAGCTCCCGCCCCCTGGGTAGCGGGAGGGCCGAGGGAGAGACCCAGTACTTC. It encodes CASSSRPLGSGRAEGETQYF.

This clone was picked up one time. The rearrangement uses TRBV5-1 and TRBJ2-1; D gene unclear. Trimming removed 1 base from V and 6 bases from J, with 17 bases in between. The germline gives CDR1 SGHRS, CDR2 YFSETQ. The CDR3 length is 16 residues. The CDR3 DNA sequence: TGCGCCAGCAGCTTGAACTATCGTGCTCAAGGCAATGAGCAGTTCTTC. This codes for CASSLNYRAQGNEQFF.

This sequence joins TRBV9 and TRBJ1-2; no definite D call. Germline V gene sequence: CDR1 SGDLS, CDR2 YYNGEE. Trimming cost V 2 bases and J 8 bases, with 16 bases left between them. The CDR3 totals 14 residues. In DNA form, the CDR3 reads TGTGCCAGCAGCGTGCCCGGGAGGGCCCGCGGCTACACCTTC. It is translated as CASSVPGRARGYTF.